This T cell receptor beta chain was captured in a study of control samples from healthy donors and cancer patients. J gave up 0 bases and V 4 bases, and 8 bases lay outside the gene matches. Germline lookup yields CDR1 LGHNA and CDR2 YNFKEQ. The CDR3 is 17 residues long. Clones were read by immunoSEQ multiplex PCR, and TCRdb kept only the in-frame ones, dropping some. The sample records 55,000 to 65,000 clones, 70% to 90% being singletons. Sequencing used PBMCs. The sequence was obtained from a woman aged 55-75 years with lung cancer. The J gene is TRBJ2-3, the V gene TRBV4-2; 9 bases are a match to TRBD1. The CDR3 reads CASSPSWTGASTDTQYF. The DNA for the CDR3 is TGTGCCAGCAGCCCTTCATGGACAGGGGCTAGCACAGATACGCAGTATTTT.